This TCR beta chain was sequenced for a study of T cell changes during pregnancy in multiple sclerosis. This CDR3 is 14 amino acids long. Deletions cut 6 bases from V and 4 bases from J, with 15 bases between. Germline V gives CDR1 MDHEN, CDR2 SYDVKM. Profiling relied on immunoSEQ multiplex PCR, and the TCRdb table lists in-frame clones only, not all of them. This table has under 110,000 clones, around 90% appearing once. The starting material was peripheral blood, obtained in the second trimester of pregnancy. The receptor comes from a female donor with multiple sclerosis, enrolled in a pregnancy study. The rearrangement links TRBV28 to TRBJ1-1; maybe TRBD1 (5 bases). The DNA of the CDR3 is TGTGCCAGCAGAGTTGACAGTGAGGTCACTGAAGCTTTCTTT. Protein: CASRVDSEVTEAFF.